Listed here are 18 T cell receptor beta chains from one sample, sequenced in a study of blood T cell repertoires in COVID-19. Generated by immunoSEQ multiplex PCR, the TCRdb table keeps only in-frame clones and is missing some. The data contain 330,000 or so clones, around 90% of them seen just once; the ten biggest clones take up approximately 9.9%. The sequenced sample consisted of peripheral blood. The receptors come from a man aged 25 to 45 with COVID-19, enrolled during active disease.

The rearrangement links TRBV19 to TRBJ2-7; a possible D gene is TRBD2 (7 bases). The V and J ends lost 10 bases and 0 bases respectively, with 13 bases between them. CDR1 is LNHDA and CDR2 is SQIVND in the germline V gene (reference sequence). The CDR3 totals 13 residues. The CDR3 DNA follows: TGTGCCACCTCGGGGGGCTCCTCCTACGAGCAGTACTTC. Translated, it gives CATSGGSSYEQYF.

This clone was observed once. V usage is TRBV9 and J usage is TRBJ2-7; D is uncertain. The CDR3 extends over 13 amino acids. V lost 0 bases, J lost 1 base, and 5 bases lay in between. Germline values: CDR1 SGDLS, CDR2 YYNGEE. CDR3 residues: CASSVDRSYEQYF. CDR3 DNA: TGTGCCAGCAGCGTAGACAGATCCTACGAGCAGTACTTC.

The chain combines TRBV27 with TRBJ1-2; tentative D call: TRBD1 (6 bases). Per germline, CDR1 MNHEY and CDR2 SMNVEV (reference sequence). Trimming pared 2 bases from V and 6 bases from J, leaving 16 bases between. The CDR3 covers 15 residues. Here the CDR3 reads CASSLRLTQGNGYTF. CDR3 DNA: TGTGCCAGCAGTTTACGGCTAACACAGGGAAATGGCTACACCTTC.

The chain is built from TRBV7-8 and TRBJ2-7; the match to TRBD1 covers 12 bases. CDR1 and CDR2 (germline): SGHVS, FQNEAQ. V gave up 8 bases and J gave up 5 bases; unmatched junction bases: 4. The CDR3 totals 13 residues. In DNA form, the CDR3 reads TGTGCCAGCTCCGGGACAGGGGGCAACGAGCAGTACTTC. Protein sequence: CASSGTGGNEQYF. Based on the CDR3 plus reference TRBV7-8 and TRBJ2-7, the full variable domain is GAGVSQSPRYKVAKRGQDVALRCDPISGHVSLFWYQQALGQGPEFLTYFQNEAQLDKSGLPSDRFFAERPEGSVSTLKIQRTQQEDSAVYLCASSGTGGNEQYFGPGTRLTVT.

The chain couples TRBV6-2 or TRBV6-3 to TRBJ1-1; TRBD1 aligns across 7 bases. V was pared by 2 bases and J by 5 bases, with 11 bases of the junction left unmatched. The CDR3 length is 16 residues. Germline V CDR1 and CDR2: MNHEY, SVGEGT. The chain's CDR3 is CASSYRDRAVGTEAFF. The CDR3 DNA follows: TGTGCCAGCAGTTACCGCGACAGGGCGGTTGGAACTGAAGCTTTCTTT.

The CDR3 loop is CAISETGDGSTEAFF. In nucleotides, the CDR3 is TGTGCCATCAGTGAAACAGGGGACGGGAGCACTGAAGCTTTCTTT. The chain couples TRBV10-3 to TRBJ1-1; the match to TRBD1 covers 7 bases. From germline, CDR1 is ENHRY and CDR2 SYGVKD. The CDR3 contains 15 residues. Trimming took 3 bases from V and 4 from J; bases not matched to a gene: 8.

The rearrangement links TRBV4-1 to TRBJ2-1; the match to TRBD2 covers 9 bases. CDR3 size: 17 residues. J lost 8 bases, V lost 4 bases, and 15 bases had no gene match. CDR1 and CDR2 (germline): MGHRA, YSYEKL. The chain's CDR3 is CASSPRWGGRASDEQFF. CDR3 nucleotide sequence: TGCGCCAGCAGCCCACGTTGGGGCGGGAGGGCCAGTGATGAGCAGTTCTTC.

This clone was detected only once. The chain's CDR3 is CASSPRTGRGEKLFF. For the CDR3, the DNA is TGTGCCAGCAGCCCACGGACAGGGAGAGGTGAAAAACTGTTTTTT. The chain joins TRBV7-8 to TRBJ1-4, with 8 positions matching TRBD1. Germline CDR1 SGHVS, CDR2 FQNEAQ. The V and J ends lost 5 bases and 7 bases, in that order; junction bases with no gene match: 9. The CDR3 loop spans 15 amino acids.

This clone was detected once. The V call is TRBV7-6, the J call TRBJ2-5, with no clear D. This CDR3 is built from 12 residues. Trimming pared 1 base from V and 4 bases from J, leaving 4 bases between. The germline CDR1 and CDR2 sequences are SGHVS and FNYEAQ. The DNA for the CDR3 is TGTGCCAGCAGCTTAGGGGCAGAGACCCAGTACTTC. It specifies CASSLGAETQYF.

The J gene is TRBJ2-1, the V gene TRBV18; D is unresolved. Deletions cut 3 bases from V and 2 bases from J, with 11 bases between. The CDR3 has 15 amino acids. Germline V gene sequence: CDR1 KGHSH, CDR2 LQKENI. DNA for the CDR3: TGTGCCAGCTCACCGGCGAGCGTCACCTACAATGAGCAGTTCTTC. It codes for CASSPASVTYNEQFF.

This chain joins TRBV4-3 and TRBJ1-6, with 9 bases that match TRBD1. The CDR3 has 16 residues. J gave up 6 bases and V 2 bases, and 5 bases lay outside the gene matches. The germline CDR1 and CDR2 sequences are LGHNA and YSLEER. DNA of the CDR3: TGCGCCAGCAGCCAAAACTCGGGACAGGGTAATTCACCCCTCCACTTT. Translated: CASSQNSGQGNSPLHF.

CDR3 sequence: CASSTRTGGWGEQYF. The CDR3 DNA is TGTGCCAGCAGCACCCGGACAGGGGGTTGGGGCGAGCAGTACTTC. The rearrangement joins TRBV11-2 to TRBJ2-7; TRBD1 aligns across 10 bases. The CDR3 covers 15 residues. From germline, CDR1 is SGHAT and CDR2 FQNNGV. After removal of 5 bases from V and 6 bases from J, the junction contained 10 bases not matched to a gene.

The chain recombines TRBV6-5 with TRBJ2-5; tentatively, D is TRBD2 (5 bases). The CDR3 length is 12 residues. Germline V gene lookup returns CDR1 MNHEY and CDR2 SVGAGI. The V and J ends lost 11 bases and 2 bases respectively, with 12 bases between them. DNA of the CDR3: TGTGCCTCCCGGGGAGTACAAGAGACCCAGTACTTC. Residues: CASRGVQETQYF.

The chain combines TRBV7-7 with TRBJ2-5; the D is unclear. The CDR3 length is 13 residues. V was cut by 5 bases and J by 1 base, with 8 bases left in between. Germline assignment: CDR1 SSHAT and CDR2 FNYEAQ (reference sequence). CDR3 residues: CASSAALQETQYF. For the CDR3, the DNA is TGTGCCAGCAGCGCCGCACTCCAAGAGACCCAGTACTTC.

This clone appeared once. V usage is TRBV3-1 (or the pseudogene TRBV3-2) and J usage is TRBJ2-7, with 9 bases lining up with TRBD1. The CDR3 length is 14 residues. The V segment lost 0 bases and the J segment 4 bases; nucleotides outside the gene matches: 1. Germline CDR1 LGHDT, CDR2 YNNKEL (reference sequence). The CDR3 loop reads CASSQEQGAYEQYF. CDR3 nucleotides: TGTGCCAGCAGCCAAGAACAGGGGGCATACGAGCAGTACTTC.

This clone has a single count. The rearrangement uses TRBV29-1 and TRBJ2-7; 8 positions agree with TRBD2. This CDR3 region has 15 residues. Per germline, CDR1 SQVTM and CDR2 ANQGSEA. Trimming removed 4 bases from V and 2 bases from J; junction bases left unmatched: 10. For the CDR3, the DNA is TGCAGCGTTGTCGGCCAGCGGGAGTCCCCCTACGAGCAGTACTTC. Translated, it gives CSVVGQRESPYEQYF.

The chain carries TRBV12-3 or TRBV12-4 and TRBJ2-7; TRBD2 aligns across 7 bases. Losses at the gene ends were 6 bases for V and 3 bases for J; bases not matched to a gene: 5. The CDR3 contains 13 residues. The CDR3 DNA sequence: TGTGCCAGCAGACTCCGGGGGGACTACGAGCAGTACTTC. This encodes CASRLRGDYEQYF.

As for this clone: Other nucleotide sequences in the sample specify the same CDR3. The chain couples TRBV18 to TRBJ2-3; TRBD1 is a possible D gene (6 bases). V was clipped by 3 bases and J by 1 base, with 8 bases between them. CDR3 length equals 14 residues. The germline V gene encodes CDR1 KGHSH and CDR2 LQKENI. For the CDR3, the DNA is TGTGCCAGCTCACCGGGACAAGGCACAGATACGCAGTATTTT. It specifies CASSPGQGTDTQYF. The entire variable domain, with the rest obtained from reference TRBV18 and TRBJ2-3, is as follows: NAGVMQNPRHLVRRRGQEARLRCSPMKGHSHVYWYRQLPEEGLKFMVYLQKENIIDESGMPKERFSAEFPKEGPSILRIQQVVRGDSAAYFCASSPGQGTDTQYFGPGTRLTVL.